The 4 T cell receptor beta chains given below trace back to one sample, sequenced in a study of T cell responses to AZD1222 COVID-19 vaccine. Profiling relied on immunoSEQ multiplex PCR, and the TCRdb table lists in-frame clones only, not all of them. In the table there are roughly 140,000 clones, approximately 90% of which are singletons. This sample comprised peripheral blood, obtained 28 days after the second AZD1222 dose. The receptors come from an adult who received the AZD1222 COVID-19 vaccine.

This rearrangement joins TRBV2 to TRBJ2-2; 7 bases match TRBD1. V lost 6 bases to trimming and J lost 8 bases; unmatched junction nucleotides: 15. Per the germline V gene, CDR1 is SNHLY and CDR2 is FYNNEI. The CDR3 consists of 16 residues. The CDR3 region is CASRYRQGGAAGELFF. CDR3 nucleotides: TGTGCCAGCAGGTACCGACAGGGTGGAGCTGCGGGGGAGCTGTTTTTT.

The CDR3 DNA reads as TGCGCCAGCAGCTTGTGGGGGGATAATTGGGTGGCAAGCACAGATACGCAGTATTTT. This translates into CASSLWGDNWVASTDTQYF. This sequence joins TRBV5-1 and TRBJ2-3, with TRBD2 as a possible D gene (6 bases). The V and J ends lost 1 base and 0 bases respectively, with 21 bases between them. The CDR3 length is 19 residues. CDR1 and CDR2 from the germline V gene are SGHRS and YFSETQ.

The chain links TRBV30 to TRBJ1-5, with TRBD1 matching 12 bases. The CDR3 is 15 residues long. Germline assignment: CDR1 GTSNPN and CDR2 SVGIG (reference sequence). J was trimmed by 1 base and V by 3 bases; bases with no gene match: 1. The CDR3 sequence: CAWRGTGGSNQPQHF. The CDR3 DNA is TGTGCCTGGAGAGGGACAGGGGGCAGCAATCAGCCCCAGCATTTT. Filled out from reference TRBV30 and TRBJ1-5, the complete variable domain reads SQTIHQWPATLVQPVGSPLSLECTVEGTSNPNLYWYRQAAGRGLQLLFYSVGIGQISSEVPQNLSASRPQDRQFILSSKKLLLSDSGFYLCAWRGTGGSNQPQHFGDGTRLSIL.

This sequence joins TRBV27 and TRBJ1-3; D not certain. This CDR3 is built from 15 residues. Between the trimmed V and J ends, which lost 4 bases and 0 bases, there was a span of 10 bases. Per the germline V gene, CDR1 is MNHEY and CDR2 is SMNVEV (reference sequence). The CDR3 region has the DNA TGTGCCAGCAGTTCTCAGGTCAGCTCTGGAAACACCATATATTTT. Its translation: CASSSQVSSGNTIYF.